This TCR beta chain was sequenced during a study of Graves' ophthalmopathy and Graves' hyperthyroidism. The study's findings and limits: Sensitivity of roughly 64% and specificity of around 72% were achieved by the model that predicted ophthalmopathy progression. For separating ophthalmopathy from stable hyperthyroidism, a 13-signature model gave almost 90% sensitivity and 81.08% specificity.

Patients newly diagnosed with hyperthyroidism, under 2 months' duration, were aged 18 to 65, the study reports. An approximately 9.4 ml volume of fresh peripheral blood provided the PBMCs. With respect to this clonotype: Its antigen is not identified.

As the template, RNA transcripts were used to amplify TCR beta CDR3 regions. The first round was an RT-PCR with HTBI primers, and the second round was a multiplex PCR. TCRdb recomputed calls from the multiplex PCR reads with MiXCR, one row per CDR3 protein. The data contain about 370,000 distinct CDR3 sequences, about 17% of them seen just once; the ten biggest clones take up roughly 2.4%. The length of the CDR3 is 18 residues. Germline V gives CDR1 SGHTA, CDR2 FQGTGA. Trimming pared 5 bases from V and 0 bases from J, leaving 19 bases between. This chain connects TRBV7-3 to TRBJ2-2; D perhaps matches TRBD1 (5 bases). Sequencing was carried out using peripheral blood. This sequence originates from an adult woman with stable Graves' hyperthyroidism. The CDR3 bases are TGTGCCAGCAGCCTGATAGGCAGGGCGAGAGCGAACACCGGGGAGCTGTTTTTT. It translates to CASSLIGRARANTGELFF.